This T cell receptor beta chain was recovered during a study of T cells in women clearing cervical HPV infection. Study-level information: Control women cleared a single incident HPV16 infection within 12 months.

A remark on this clone: Its matching antigen is unknown. Read coverage stops 3 residues before the CDR3 terminus; the germline J gene supplies the remainder.

The length of the CDR3 is 17 residues. With 5 bases removed from V and 1 base from J, the gap between germline ends came to 20 bases. Per germline, CDR1 PRHDT and CDR2 FYEKMQ (reference sequence). Data came from immunoSEQ multiplex PCR; TCRdb stores just in-frame clones and leaves some out. The sample includes tens of thousands of clones. Study-wide points: CIN3+ cases had significantly higher TCR richness than controls; evenness did not differ.

This TCR was recovered from a woman aged 18 to 69 with a cervical HPV16 infection that either progressed to CIN3+ or cleared (not recorded which). V gene TRBV13 combines with J gene TRBJ1-2, with D maybe TRBD1 (6 bases). The sequencing sample was made of blood buffy coat. This chain's CDR3 is CASSLESRGGHNYGYTF. Incomplete CDR3 DNA: TGTGCCAGCAGCCTAGAAAGTCGGGGGGGGCATAACTATGGC.